Here is one T cell receptor beta chain with its context. Trimming shortened V by 5 bases and J by 3 bases, and 16 bases separated the two germline ends. This CDR3 is built from 14 residues. The germline V gene encodes CDR1 SQVTM and CDR2 ANQGSEA. TCRdb reprocessed the RT-PCR reads via MiXCR and lists one record per CDR3 protein. The sample yields about 680,000 distinct CDR3 sequences, 14% seen once. The rearrangement joins TRBV29-1 to TRBJ1-1; D might be TRBD1 (5 bases). Sequencing was done on a sample of memory CD4+ T cells from blood. This receptor was obtained from a female donor in good health, serving as a healthy control. The CDR3 region is CSVSRTLGDTEAFF. Here the CDR3 DNA reads TGCAGCGTTTCACGGACCCTGGGGGACACTGAAGCTTTCTTT.